The sequence of this TCR beta chain was determined in a study of CD8+ T cells in alopecia areata. The overall study: Treated patients were scored for severity by percent of scalp affected.

Per germline, CDR1 SGDLS and CDR2 YYNGEE. The V gene end was trimmed by 3 bases and the J gene end by 5 bases; junction bases not matched to a gene: 5. CDR3 size: 16 residues. Relative to its sample, this clone is large. As yet, its antigen is unknown. Reverse transcribed after extraction, RNA yielded cDNA as the sequencing template. Clones were sequenced by immunoSEQ multiplex PCR, and TCRdb holds only the in-frame ones, with some missing. The sample has some 170,000 clones, roughly 50% seen once; the top ten hold about 10%. Treatment indicated: oral pan-JAK inhibitor, 5-10 mg twice daily. Study-wide findings and caveats: Among the cells sequenced in scalp samples are also the resident alphabeta T cells of normal skin.

The source material was CD8+ T cells sorted from blood, sampled at week 24, from a patient treated with tofacitinib. This TCR derives from a human donor with alopecia areata. J is TRBJ2-1 and V is TRBV9; TRBD2 aligns across 13 bases. The CDR3 DNA sequence: TGTGCCAGCAGCGACCCACTAGCGGGGGGGAACAATGAGCAGTTCTTC. Amino acid sequence: CASSDPLAGGNNEQFF.